A single sample is the source of the 9 T cell receptor beta chains below, sequenced in a study of OX40 agonist ivuxolimab in advanced cancers. Sequencing was performed with immunoSEQ multiplex PCR; in TCRdb, only in-frame clones are kept and a portion is missing. The table records 75,000 to 90,000 clones, 92% of them present only once. Sequenced material: CD4+ or CD8+ T cells sorted from blood, taken in a trial of the OX40 agonist ivuxolimab. These receptors were collected from an adult with an advanced solid tumor such as melanoma, head and neck, liver or kidney cancer.

The chain joins TRBV4-1 to TRBJ2-3; D not certain. V was pared by 4 bases and J by 3 bases, with 26 bases between. The CDR3 extends over 19 amino acids. Germline loops: CDR1 MGHRA, CDR2 YSYEKL. CDR3: CASSRELMISAGRTDTQYF. CDR3 DNA: TGCGCCAGCAGCCGTGAACTTATGATATCGGCCGGTAGAACAGATACGCAGTATTTT.

The chain uses TRBV6-1 and TRBJ2-4; D is perhaps TRBD1 or TRBD2 (5 bases each). CDR3 length: 13 residues. The germline V gene encodes CDR1 MNHNS and CDR2 SASEGT. With 6 bases removed from V and 6 bases from J, the gap between germline ends came to 12 bases. The CDR3 DNA sequence: TGTGCCAGCAGCGGGGACCTCCCAAACATTCAGTACTTC. Residues: CASSGDLPNIQYF.

The chain is built from TRBV19 and TRBJ2-1; D uncertain. V dropped 3 bases and J dropped 6 bases, with 9 bases sitting between them. The germline V gene has CDR1 LNHDA and CDR2 SQIVND (reference sequence). The CDR3 contains 13 residues. The CDR3 DNA reads TGTGCCAGTAGTATTGGGCGACCCAATGAGCAGTTCTTC. As protein: CASSIGRPNEQFF.

This clone was counted a single time. This chain links TRBV18 with TRBJ2-7, with 10 bases that match TRBD1. Losses at the gene ends were 2 bases for V and 7 bases for J; bases not matched to a gene: 5. The CDR3 has 14 residues. The germline gives CDR1 KGHSH, CDR2 LQKENI. This CDR3 is CASSPGTGVREQYF. The CDR3 DNA follows: TGTGCCAGCTCACCAGGGACAGGGGTTCGGGAGCAGTACTTC. Full variable domain (rest looked up from reference TRBV18 and TRBJ2-7): NAGVMQNPRHLVRRRGQEARLRCSPMKGHSHVYWYRQLPEEGLKFMVYLQKENIIDESGMPKERFSAEFPKEGPSILRIQQVVRGDSAAYFCASSPGTGVREQYFGPGTRLTVT.

This rearrangement joins TRBV4-1 to TRBJ2-1; D may be TRBD2 (6 bases). CDR1 and CDR2 (germline): MGHRA, YSYEKL. The V gene lost 0 bases and the J gene lost 4 bases, with 22 bases spanning the gap. The CDR3 sequence is 19 residues long. Written as DNA, the CDR3 is TGCGCCAGCAGCCAAGATAGTAAGGAATCGGGAGCTGGTTACAATGAGCAGTTCTTC. Translated: CASSQDSKESGAGYNEQFF.

V usage is TRBV7-9 and J usage is TRBJ1-1; D is ambiguous. The CDR3 loop spans 15 amino acids. CDR1 and CDR2 (germline): SEHNR, FQNEAQ (reference sequence). V lost 4 bases and J lost 1, with 13 bases in between. In DNA, the CDR3 is TGTGCCAGCAGCTCCGGCTTCAGCTCGAACACTGAAGCTTTCTTT. Its translation: CASSSGFSSNTEAFF.

This chain joins TRBV4-1 and TRBJ1-4; weak D call: TRBD1 (6 bases). The length of the CDR3 is 16 residues. CDR1 MGHRA and CDR2 YSYEKL come from the germline V gene. The V end lost 0 bases, the J end lost 6 bases, and 14 bases lay between the germline ends. The CDR3: CASSQDIRGQYEKLFF. As DNA, the CDR3 is TGCGCCAGCAGCCAAGATATCAGGGGTCAGTATGAAAAACTGTTTTTT.

The chain links TRBV21-1 to TRBJ2-1; the table's D call of TRBD2 was not tested on the DNA. TRBV21-1 is a documented pseudogene. The CDR3 length is 13 residues. CDR3: CASSKSTTNEQFF. The CDR3 DNA sequence: TGTGCCAGCAGCAAGTCGACTACCAATGAGCAGTTCTTC.

The chain links TRBV28 to TRBJ1-2; perhaps TRBD1 as D (5 bases). V was shortened by 6 bases and J by 6 bases, with 29 bases between the two germline ends. The CDR3 loop spans 18 amino acids. From germline, CDR1 is MDHEN and CDR2 SYDVKM. The DNA of the CDR3 is TGTGCCAGCAGCCCGGCAGGGACCTTCTTTACGTCACAGCATGGCTACACCTTC. Translated: CASSPAGTFFTSQHGYTF.